The 2 T cell receptor beta chains in this list originate from one sample, sequenced in a study of tumor and adjacent non-tumor tissue in lung cancer. The template was RNA from unsorted bulk tissue. The normal lung tissue was taken more than 3 cm from the tumor edge. A modified ARM-PCR protocol with three rounds of nested PCR amplified TCRbeta. Using its own MiXCR run on the multiplex PCR reads, TCRdb lists one record per CDR3 protein. The sample carries 110,000 or so distinct CDR3 sequences, around 57% recorded once. The specimen was distant non-tumor lung tissue. Receptors originate from a man aged 60-69 years with non-small cell lung cancer.

This clonotype was observed at least ten times. The chain employs TRBV4-1 and TRBJ2-1; 9 bases agree with TRBD1. Germline CDR1 and CDR2: MGHRA and YSYEKL. The ends lost 4 bases at V and 6 bases at J; junction bases unmatched: 4. This CDR3 has 14 amino acids. CDR3 in amino acids: CASSLPGQGNEQFF. The DNA of the CDR3 is TGCGCCAGCAGCCTGCCGGGACAGGGCAATGAGCAGTTCTTC.

Of note for this clonotype: Relative to the germline gene, one junction end is altered; a read error may explain this. J is TRBJ2-1 and V is TRBV11-3; TRBD2 matches 9 bases. The CDR3 consists of 14 residues. Per germline, CDR1 SGHNT and CDR2 YENEEA. The CDR3 loop reads CPSSWEGLANEQFF. As DNA, the CDR3 is TGTCCTAGCAGCTGGGAAGGACTAGCGAATGAACAGTTCTTC.